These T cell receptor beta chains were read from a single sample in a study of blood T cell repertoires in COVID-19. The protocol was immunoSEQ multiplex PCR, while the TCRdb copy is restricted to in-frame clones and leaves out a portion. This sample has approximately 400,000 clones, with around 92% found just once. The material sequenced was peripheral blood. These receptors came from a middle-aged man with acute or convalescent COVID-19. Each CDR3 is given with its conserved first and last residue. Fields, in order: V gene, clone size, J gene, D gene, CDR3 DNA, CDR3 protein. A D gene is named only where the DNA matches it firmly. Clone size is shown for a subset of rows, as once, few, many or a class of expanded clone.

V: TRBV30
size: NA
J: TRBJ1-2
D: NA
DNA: TGTGCCTGGAGCCCCCCGCAGGGTCGCTACACCTTC
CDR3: CAWSPPQGRYTF

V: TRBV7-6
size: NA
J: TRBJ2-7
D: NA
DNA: TGTGCCAGCAGCTTACGACAGACTCGCTCCTACGAGCAGTACTTC
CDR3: CASSLRQTRSYEQYF

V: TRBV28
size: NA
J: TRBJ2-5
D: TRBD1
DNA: TGTGCCACCCTCCTGGACAGGGAGGAGGAGACCCAGTACTTC
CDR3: CATLLDREEETQYF

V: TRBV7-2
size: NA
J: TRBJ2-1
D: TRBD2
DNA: TGTGCCAGCAGCCCTTGGACTAGCGGGAGGGCCCCCTACAATGAGCAGTTCTTC
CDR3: CASSPWTSGRAPYNEQFF

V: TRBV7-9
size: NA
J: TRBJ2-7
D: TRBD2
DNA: TGTGCCAGCAGCTTAGGGACTAGCGGCTCCTACGAGCAGTACTTC
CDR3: CASSLGTSGSYEQYF

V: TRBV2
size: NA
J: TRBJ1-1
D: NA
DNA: TGTGCCAGCAGTGGCGAACTCAACACTGAAGCTTTCTTT
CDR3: CASSGELNTEAFF

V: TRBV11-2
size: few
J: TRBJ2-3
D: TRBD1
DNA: TGTGCCAGCAGCTTAAGGGACAGGGGTCTTCTCGGGTTGACGCAGTATTTT
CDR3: CASSLRDRGLLGLTQYF

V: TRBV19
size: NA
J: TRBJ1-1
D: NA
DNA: TGTGCCAGTAGTATCAGAAAGGGAGCTGAAGCTTTCTTT
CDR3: CASSIRKGAEAFF

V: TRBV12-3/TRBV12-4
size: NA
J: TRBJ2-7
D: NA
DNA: TGTGCCAGCAGTAACAACAGGGTGGAGGAGCAGTACTTC
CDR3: CASSNNRVEEQYF

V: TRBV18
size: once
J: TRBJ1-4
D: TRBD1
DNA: TGTGCCAGCTCGGACAGGGTGGGAGAAAAACTGTTTTTT
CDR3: CASSDRVGEKLFF

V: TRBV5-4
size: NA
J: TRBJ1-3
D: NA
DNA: TGTGCCAGCAGCTTCTTTAGTCCCGGACAGGGAAACACCATATATTTT
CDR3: CASSFFSPGQGNTIYF

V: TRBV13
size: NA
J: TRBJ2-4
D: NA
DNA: TGTGCCAGCAGCTACTTTGTAGCCAAAAACATTCAGTACTTC
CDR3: CASSYFVAKNIQYF

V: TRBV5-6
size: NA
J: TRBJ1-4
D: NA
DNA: TGTGCCAGCAGCTTATTTTGGCCAAGCGGTGAAAAACTGTTTTTT
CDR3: CASSLFWPSGEKLFF

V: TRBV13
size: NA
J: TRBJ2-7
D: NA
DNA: TGTGCCAGCAGCACCTCGGGGAGCTCCTACGAGCAGTACTTC
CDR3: CASSTSGSSYEQYF

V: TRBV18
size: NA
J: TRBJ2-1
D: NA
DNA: TGTGCCAGCTCACCTTGTGTTGCCGCTACGGGAGAGCAGTTCTTC
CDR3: CASSPCVAATGEQFF

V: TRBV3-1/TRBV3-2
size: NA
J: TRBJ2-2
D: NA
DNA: TGTGCCAGCAGCTCCCAGAACACCGGGGAGCTGTTTTTT
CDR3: CASSSQNTGELFF

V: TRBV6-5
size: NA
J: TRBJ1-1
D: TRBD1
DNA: TGTGCCAGCAGTTACGAGGGGGCGGGTGGAACTGAAGCTTTCTTT
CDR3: CASSYEGAGGTEAFF

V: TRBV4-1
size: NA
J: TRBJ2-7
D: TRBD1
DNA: TGCGCCAGCAGCACCCGGGACAGGGGTCGCGGGGAGCAGTACTTC
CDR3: CASSTRDRGRGEQYF

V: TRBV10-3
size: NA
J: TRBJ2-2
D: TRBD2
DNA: TGTGCCATCAGTGGTTCGTCGAGCGGGGGTTCGAACACCGGGGAGCTGTTTTTT
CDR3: CAISGSSSGGSNTGELFF

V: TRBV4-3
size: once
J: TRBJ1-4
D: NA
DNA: TGCGCCAGCAGCCAAGATCGCGGTGAAAAACTGTTTTTT
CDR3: CASSQDRGEKLFF

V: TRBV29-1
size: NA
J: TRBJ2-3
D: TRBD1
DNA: TGCAGCGGGAGACAGGGCTTAACAGATACGCAGTATTTT
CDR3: CSGRQGLTDTQYF

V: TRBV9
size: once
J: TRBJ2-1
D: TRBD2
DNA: TGTGCCAGCAGCAAGCGGGGGGCTCTTGGATACAATGAGCAGTTCTTC
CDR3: CASSKRGALGYNEQFF

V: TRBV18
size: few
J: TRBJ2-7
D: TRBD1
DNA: TGTGCCAGCTCATCGAATGGACAGGGGGCTTCCTACGAGCAGTACTTC
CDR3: CASSSNGQGASYEQYF

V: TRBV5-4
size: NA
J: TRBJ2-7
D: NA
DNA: TGTGCCAGCAGTCGGACAGACTCCTACGAGCAGTACTTC
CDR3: CASSRTDSYEQYF

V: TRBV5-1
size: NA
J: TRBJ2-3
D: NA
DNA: TGCGCCAGCAGCTTTTCTCCACTCACAGATACGCAGTATTTT
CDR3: CASSFSPLTDTQYF

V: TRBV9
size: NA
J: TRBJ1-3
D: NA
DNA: TGTGCCAGCAGCGTAACAATCGACTCTGGAAACACCATATATTTT
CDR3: CASSVTIDSGNTIYF

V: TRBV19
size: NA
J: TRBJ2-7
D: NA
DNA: TGTGCCAGTAGTCCCCGTGAGATGCTCTCCTACGAGCAGTACTTC
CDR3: CASSPREMLSYEQYF

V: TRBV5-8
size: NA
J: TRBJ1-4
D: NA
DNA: TGTGCCAGCAGCTTGGGCCAACAGGACGCAACTAATGAAAAACTGTTTTTT
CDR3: CASSLGQQDATNEKLFF

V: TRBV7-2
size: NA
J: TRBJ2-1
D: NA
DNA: TGTGCCAGCAGCTCGCCTAGAGGGAGGCATCAATCCTACAATGAGCAGTTCTTC
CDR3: CASSSPRGRHQSYNEQFF

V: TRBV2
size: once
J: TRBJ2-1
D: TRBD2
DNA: TGTGCCAGCAGAAGACAGACTAGCGGGAGCGATGAGCAGTTCTTC
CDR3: CASRRQTSGSDEQFF

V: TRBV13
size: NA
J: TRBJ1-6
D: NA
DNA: TGTGCCAGCAGCGCCCAGGGTTTTCCACCCCTCCACTTT
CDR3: CASSAQGFPPLHF

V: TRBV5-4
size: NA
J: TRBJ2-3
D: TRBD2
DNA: TGTGCCAGCAGACTACACCCTAGCGGGACGGGAGATACGCAGTATTTT
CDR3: CASRLHPSGTGDTQYF

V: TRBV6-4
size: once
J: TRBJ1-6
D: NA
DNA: TGTGCCAGCAGTGAAAATGAGGGTTCACCCCTCCACTTT
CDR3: CASSENEGSPLHF

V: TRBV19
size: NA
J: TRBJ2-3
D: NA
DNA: TGTGCCAGTAGTATCTCAGCGACAGATACGCAGTATTTT
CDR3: CASSISATDTQYF

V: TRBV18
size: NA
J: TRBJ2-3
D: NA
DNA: TGTGCCAGCTCAACATCATCCGACACAGATACGCAGTATTTT
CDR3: CASSTSSDTDTQYF

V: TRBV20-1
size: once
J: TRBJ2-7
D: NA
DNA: TGCAGTGCTAGTGGTTCAGGAACCTACGAGCAGTACTTC
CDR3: CSASGSGTYEQYF

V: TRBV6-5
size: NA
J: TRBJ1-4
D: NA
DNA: TGTGCCAGCAGGGCCGTTCACGCCTCTAATGAAAAACTGTTTTTT
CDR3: CASRAVHASNEKLFF